The sequence of this T cell receptor beta chain was determined in a study of CD8 T cells in ankylosing spondylitis. General study findings and limits: Reportedly, matched ankylosing spondylitis synovial fluid was significantly enriched for disease-linked clones. A motif in TCR beta, a set of roughly eight highly homologous variants, appeared characteristic of ankylosing spondylitis blood.

This clonotype has at least ten counts. What it recognizes is unknown. The germline gives CDR1 SQVTM, CDR2 ANQGSEA. The CDR3 runs 14 residues. Trimming removed 6 bases from V and 2 bases from J; junction bases left unmatched: 6. MiXCR was run by TCRdb on the 5' RACE reads, yielding one entry per CDR3 protein. The sample yields some 220,000 distinct CDR3 sequences, 7% to 8% seen once. The chain combines TRBV29-1 with TRBJ2-1; TRBD2 aligns across 8 bases. Source material: blood, either unsorted or a sorted T cell fraction (not recorded which). This clonotype was obtained from a male donor with ankylosing spondylitis. CDR3 bases: TGCAGCGTCGGGGGGGGGCAGACCTACAATGAGCAGTTCTTC. Translation: CSVGGGQTYNEQFF.